The 9 T cell receptor beta chains below all came from one sample that was sequenced in a study of PD-L1 blockade in urothelial cancer. Only in-frame clones appear in the TCRdb table, and some are missing; sequencing was by immunoSEQ multiplex PCR. The table lists 30,000 or so clones, roughly 80% of them singletons. The sample in question was PBMCs, obtained around atezolizumab (anti-PD-L1) treatment. These receptors were taken from a man between 50 and 59 years old with urothelial cancer.

The J gene is TRBJ1-3, the V gene TRBV7-9, with D possibly matching TRBD1 (5 bases). CDR1 is SEHNR and CDR2 is FQNEAQ in the germline V gene (reference sequence). The germline V and J ends were trimmed by 1 base and 0 bases, with 7 bases remaining between them. This CDR3 is built from 15 residues. This chain's CDR3 is CASSLDGHSGNTIYF. The CDR3 DNA follows: TGTGCCAGCAGCTTAGACGGACACTCTGGAAACACCATATATTTT.

The rearrangement uses TRBV7-2 and TRBJ2-2; TRBD1 might be the D (5 bases). The V gene's germline CDR1 is SGHTA and CDR2 FQGNSA. The CDR3 spans 18 residues. The germline V and J ends were trimmed by 1 base and 4 bases, with 19 bases remaining between them. CDR3: CASSLEGAWASSTGELFF. CDR3 DNA sequence: TGTGCCAGCAGCTTAGAAGGGGCGTGGGCCAGTTCCACCGGGGAGCTGTTTTTT.

The rearrangement joins TRBV4-1 to TRBJ2-3; the match to TRBD2 covers 8 bases. The length of the CDR3 is 16 residues. The germline V gene encodes CDR1 MGHRA and CDR2 YSYEKL. V lost 0 bases to trimming and J lost 5 bases; unmatched junction nucleotides: 7. This CDR3 is CASSQESGGLGDTQYF. The CDR3, as DNA: TGCGCCAGCAGCCAAGAATCGGGGGGGCTGGGAGATACGCAGTATTTT.

The chain combines TRBV7-8 with TRBJ1-2; perhaps TRBD1 as D (6 bases). Looked up from germline, CDR1 is SGHVS and CDR2 is FQNEAQ. The CDR3 has 15 amino acids. Trimming took off 4 bases at V and 8 bases at J, with 20 bases between the two ends. The CDR3 spells CASSSSEGGSNGYTF. For the CDR3, the DNA is TGTGCCAGCAGCTCCTCCGAGGGGGGGAGCAACGGCTACACCTTC.

The V and J genes are TRBV19 and TRBJ1-2, with 11 bases lining up with TRBD1. The CDR3 covers 16 residues. J gave up 0 bases and V 8 bases, and 8 bases lay outside the gene matches. The germline V gene has CDR1 LNHDA and CDR2 SQIVND (reference sequence). The CDR3 nucleotides are TGTGCCAGTGGACAGGGGGCGATTTATACTAACTATGGCTACACCTTC. Protein product: CASGQGAIYTNYGYTF.

In its sample, this clone was seen once. The chain combines TRBV28 with TRBJ1-5; TRBD1 agrees at 9 bases. V dropped 3 bases and J dropped 2; count of bases not matched to a gene: 5. The CDR3 is 16 amino acids. The germline gives CDR1 MDHEN, CDR2 SYDVKM. CDR3 coding DNA: TGTGCCAGCAGTTTGGCGACAGGGGGTCGCAATCAGCCCCAGCATTTT. Its protein is CASSLATGGRNQPQHF.

The J gene is TRBJ2-1, the V gene TRBV18; possible D gene TRBD2, 6 bases. Trimming took off 5 bases at V and 7 bases at J, with 12 bases between the two ends. This CDR3 region has 13 residues. Germline loops: CDR1 KGHSH, CDR2 LQKENI. This CDR3 reads CASSGTFINEQFF. The CDR3 nucleotides read TGTGCCAGCTCAGGGACTTTTATAAATGAGCAGTTCTTC. Using reference TRBV18 and TRBJ2-1 for the parts outside the CDR3, the full variable domain is NAGVMQNPRHLVRRRGQEARLRCSPMKGHSHVYWYRQLPEEGLKFMVYLQKENIIDESGMPKERFSAEFPKEGPSILRIQQVVRGDSAAYFCASSGTFINEQFFGPGTRLTVL.

In DNA, the CDR3 is TGTGCCAGCAGCCTCGCGGGGACCATGGCCACTGAAGCTTTCTTT. Residues: CASSLAGTMATEAFF. This chain links TRBV7-2 with TRBJ1-1; the D gene is possibly TRBD1 (5 bases). Germline V gene lookup returns CDR1 SGHTA and CDR2 FQGNSA. V lost 5 bases to trimming and J lost 4 bases, with 17 bases between them. The CDR3 runs 15 residues.

The V gene is TRBV15, the J gene TRBJ1-2, with TRBD1 matching 9 bases. The CDR3 runs 14 residues. CDR1 is LNHNV, CDR2 YYDKDF, per germline (reference sequence). Losses at the gene ends were 1 base for V and 8 bases for J; bases not matched to a gene: 5. The CDR3 nucleotides are TGTGCCACCAGCAGAGCACAGGGGGCGGAAGGCTACACCTTC. This gives the protein CATSRAQGAEGYTF.